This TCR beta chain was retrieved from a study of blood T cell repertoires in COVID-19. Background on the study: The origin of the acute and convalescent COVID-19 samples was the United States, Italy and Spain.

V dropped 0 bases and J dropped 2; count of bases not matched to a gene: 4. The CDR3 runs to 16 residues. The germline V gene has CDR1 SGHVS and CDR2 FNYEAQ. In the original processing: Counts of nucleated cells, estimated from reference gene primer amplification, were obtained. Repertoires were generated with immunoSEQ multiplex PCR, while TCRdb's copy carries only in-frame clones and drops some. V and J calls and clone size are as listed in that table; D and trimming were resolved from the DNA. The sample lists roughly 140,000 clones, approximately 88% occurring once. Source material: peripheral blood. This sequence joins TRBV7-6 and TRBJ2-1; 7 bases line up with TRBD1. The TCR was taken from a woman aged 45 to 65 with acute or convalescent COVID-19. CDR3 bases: TGTGCCAGCAGCTTAGCGCTAGGGGGCGCCTACAATGAGCAGTTCTTC. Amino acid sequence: CASSLALGGAYNEQFF.